A selection of T cell receptor beta chains follows, all from one sample in a study of metastatic and nonmetastatic thyroid tumors. MiXCR reprocessed the PCR reads for TCRdb. Of 15,000 to 20,000 clones in the sample, approximately 32% were seen once. Sequenced sample: adjacent normal tissue. The receptor source for this set is a female donor with papillary thyroid cancer or a benign thyroid nodule (not recorded which). Some clones in this sample may be carry-over from other donors' samples. Each CDR3 is given with its conserved first and last residue. A D gene is named only where the DNA matches it firmly. Only part of the rows carry a size: once, few, many, or a class if the clone is expanded.

.	TRBV6-5	TRBJ1-1	medium-sized	TGTGCCAGCAGTTATGGGGGGTCGAACACTGAAGCTTTCTTT	CASSYGGSNTEAFF
.	TRBV5-1	TRBJ2-5	many	TGCGCCAGCAGCCCCCCAGGGGGGCAAGAGACCCAGTACTTC	CASSPPGGQETQYF
TRBD1	TRBV6-1	TRBJ1-1	.	TGTGCCAGCAGGGGGGCCCGGGACAGGTCGGCTGAAGCTTTCTTT	CASRGARDRSAEAFF
TRBD1	TRBV28	TRBJ1-2	medium-sized	TGTGCCAGCAGTTTAAGGGGGCCCCTTAGGTATGGCTACACCTTC	CASSLRGPLRYGYTF
TRBD2	TRBV20-1	TRBJ2-3	.	TGCAGTGCCGGGACTAGCGGGAGAAGGGGTGGAGATACGCAGTATTTT	CSAGTSGRRGGDTQYF
TRBD1	TRBV19	TRBJ1-6	medium-sized	TGTGCCAGTAGTTTTAGTGTCCGGGACAGGCCTAATTCACCCCTCCACTTT	CASSFSVRDRPNSPLHF
TRBD2	TRBV5-1	TRBJ2-3	many	TGCGCCAGCAGCTTGGAGGGTAGCGGGGGCACAGATACGCAGTATTTT	CASSLEGSGGTDTQYF
.	TRBV11-1	TRBJ2-5	many	TGTGCCAGCAGCTTAGATATGTACCAAGAGACCCAGTACTTC	CASSLDMYQETQYF
.	TRBV6-5	TRBJ1-4	many	TGTGCCAGCAGTTATATTTGGAGGGATGGATCTAATGAAAAACTGTTTTTT	CASSYIWRDGSNEKLFF
TRBD1	TRBV6-1	TRBJ1-1	many	TGTGCCAGCAGTGCCCGGGACAGGGGGGTGAACACTGAAGCTTTCTTT	CASSARDRGVNTEAFF
.	TRBV10-1	TRBJ2-7	few	TGCGCCAGCAGTGAGTTCAGGTTGGGGGAGCAGTACTTC	CASSEFRLGEQYF
.	TRBV6-1	TRBJ1-5	medium-sized	TGTGCCAGCAGTGGCGGGACGGACACGGGAGGTCAGCCCCAGCATTTT	CASSGGTDTGGQPQHF
.	TRBV20-1	TRBJ2-3	many	TGCAGTGCTAGAGTTCAAAAGGGTAGCCCAACAGATACGCAGTATTTT	CSARVQKGSPTDTQYF
.	TRBV19	TRBJ1-5	few	TGTGCCAGTAGTAACAGGGAGAGTCAGCCCCAGCATTTT	CASSNRESQPQHF
.	TRBV6-1	TRBJ2-7	few	TGTGCCAGCAGTGTCTTGAGCTCCTACGAGCAGTACTTC	CASSVLSSYEQYF
TRBD1	TRBV19	TRBJ2-2	once	TGTGCCAGTTGCCCCGCCCGGACAGGGGGCAACGGGGAGCTGTTTTTT	CASCPARTGGNGELFF
.	TRBV19	TRBJ2-1	few	TGTGCCAGTAGTGTTTACAATGAGCAGTTCTTC	CASSVYNEQFF
TRBD1	TRBV12-3/TRBV12-4	TRBJ2-5	.	TGTGCCAGCAGCACATTCACAGGGGGCGAGACCCAGTACTTC	CASSTFTGGETQYF
.	TRBV25-1	TRBJ2-7	.	TGTGCCAGCAGGAAGGGGGGGGCCGACGAGCAGTACTTC	CASRKGGADEQYF
.	TRBV7-3	TRBJ2-3	many	TGTGCCAGCAGCTTAATGGGGGGAGCAGATACGCAGTATTTT	CASSLMGGADTQYF
.	TRBV7-6	TRBJ2-2	.	TGTGCCAGCACCTCCATGCCGCAGACCACCGGGGAGCTGTTTTTT	CASTSMPQTTGELFF
TRBD1	TRBV27	TRBJ1-6	.	TGTGCCAGCAGTATCGGGACAGGATCCCCCTGGTCACCCCTCCACTTT	CASSIGTGSPWSPLHF
TRBD1	TRBV28	TRBJ2-1	few	TGTGCCAGCAGTTTATGGGGGGCGGGGACAGGGGGCTTGAATGAGCAGTTCTTC	CASSLWGAGTGGLNEQFF
.	TRBV6-1	TRBJ2-3	.	TGTGCCAGCAGCGCAGGGGTTTCCGATACAGATACGCAGTATTTT	CASSAGVSDTDTQYF
.	TRBV30	TRBJ1-2	.	TGTGCCTGGAGTAATACAGGGTTGGGTGGCTACACCTTC	CAWSNTGLGGYTF
TRBD2	TRBV20-1	TRBJ2-3	many	TGCAGTGCTGGGACTAGCGGTTACACAGATACGCAGTATTTT	CSAGTSGYTDTQYF
.	TRBV9	TRBJ2-7	.	TGTGCCAGCAGCCGTCTTCCGGAGCTGTCCTACGAGCAGTACTTC	CASSRLPELSYEQYF
.	TRBV11-2	TRBJ2-7	.	TGTGCCAGCAGCTCATCGTGGGGTAACCCGGACGGGGACGAGCAGTACTTC	CASSSSWGNPDGDEQYF
.	TRBV11-2	TRBJ1-1	.	TGTGCCAGCAGTTACTTCAGCTCGAACACTGAAGCTTTCTTT	CASSYFSSNTEAFF
.	TRBV19	TRBJ1-6	.	TGTGCCAGTAGTATGAAAGGGTTGGATTCACCCCTCCACTTT	CASSMKGLDSPLHF
.	TRBV6-1	TRBJ2-7	.	TGTGCCAGCAGTGAAGCACCAGGGTTCTCGGCTGGGGAGCAGTACTTC	CASSEAPGFSAGEQYF
TRBD1	TRBV28	TRBJ1-2	few	TGTGCCAGCAGTTCGACAGGGGACTACACCTTC	CASSSTGDYTF
.	TRBV6-1	TRBJ1-2	medium-sized	TGTGCCAGCAGCTCTGTCGGGGAAATGGACTATGGCTACACCTTC	CASSSVGEMDYGYTF
TRBD2	TRBV6-4	TRBJ2-1	few	TGTGCCAGCAGTGACTCCACTAGCGGGTACAATGAGCAGTTCTTC	CASSDSTSGYNEQFF
TRBD2	TRBV4-3	TRBJ2-3	few	TGCGCCAGCAGCCCTAGGACTAGCGGGAGTGGTGCAGATACGCAGTATTTT	CASSPRTSGSGADTQYF
TRBD1	TRBV6-1	TRBJ2-7	few	TGTGCCAGCAGTCGAACAGGGGTGGCAAGCGAGCAGTACTTC	CASSRTGVASEQYF
TRBD2	TRBV28	TRBJ2-1	medium-sized	TGTGCCAGCAGTTTGGAAGCGGGGGGTTACAATGAGCAGTTCTTC	CASSLEAGGYNEQFF
TRBD1	TRBV29-1	TRBJ2-3	many	TGCAGCGTTGTCCACCGGGACAGGGACCACTCTCATAGCACAGATACGCAGTATTTT	CSVVHRDRDHSHSTDTQYF
.	TRBV28	TRBJ1-2	few	TGTGCCAGCAGTACCCAGGGGATCGGTAACTATGGCTACACCTTC	CASSTQGIGNYGYTF
TRBD2	TRBV28	TRBJ2-1	.	TGTGCCAGCAGATCCTCTAATACGACTAGCGGGAGGGAGTTCTTC	CASRSSNTTSGREFF
.	TRBV19	TRBJ1-5	few	TGTGCCAGTAGTATAGGACGGTTCAATCAGCCCCAGCATTTT	CASSIGRFNQPQHF
.	TRBV19	TRBJ1-1	many	TGTGCCAGTAGTATAGGGACCTTTGGCACTGAAGCTTTCTTT	CASSIGTFGTEAFF
.	TRBV3-1	TRBJ2-7	.	TGTGCCAGCAGCCAATCCGACGCGGAGCAGTACTTC	CASSQSDAEQYF
TRBD1	TRBV28	TRBJ2-7	many	TGTGCCAGCAGTTTTTCGGACAGGGGAGCCCGTCCCTACGAGCAGTACTTC	CASSFSDRGARPYEQYF
.	TRBV30	TRBJ2-2	.	TGTGCCTGGAGTGTGGAATTGGATACCGGGGAGCTGTTTTTT	CAWSVELDTGELFF
.	TRBV7-8	TRBJ2-7	.	TGTGCCAGCAGCCCTTTAGTCGAGCAGTACTTC	CASSPLVEQYF
.	TRBV6-1	TRBJ1-3	medium-sized	TGTGCCAGCAGGAGGGCTGGAGGAAACACCATATATTTT	CASRRAGGNTIYF
.	TRBV12-3/TRBV12-4	TRBJ2-7	medium-sized	TGTGCCAGCAGTTTAGCCGGCGAGCAGTACTTC	CASSLAGEQYF
.	TRBV27	TRBJ2-5	.	TGTGCCAGCAGCCGAAGACTGGCCCGGGGGGAGACCCAGTACTTC	CASSRRLARGETQYF
TRBD2	TRBV9	TRBJ2-3	few	TGTGCCAGCAGCGTGACGACAGGGACTAGCGGGACGAATACGCAGTATTTT	CASSVTTGTSGTNTQYF
.	TRBV6-1	TRBJ2-7	few	TGTGCCAGCAGTTCGGACGGCGGTCTGGGGAGAGAGCAGTACTTC	CASSSDGGLGREQYF
.	TRBV7-2	TRBJ2-7	.	TGTGCCAGCAGCCCACTCTTGGACACGATATACGAGCAGTACTTC	CASSPLLDTIYEQYF
.	TRBV27	TRBJ2-7	.	TGTGCCAGCAGCCCCCTGGGGACTCCTTCCTACGAGCAGTACTTC	CASSPLGTPSYEQYF
.	TRBV6-1	TRBJ1-1	many	TGTGCCAGCAGTGAATGGACAGACACTGAAGCTTTCTTT	CASSEWTDTEAFF
TRBD1	TRBV5-1	TRBJ1-1	.	TGCGCCAGCAGCTTGGTTACAGGGGGCGTTACTGAAGCTTTCTTT	CASSLVTGGVTEAFF
TRBD2	TRBV6-1	TRBJ2-3	few	TGTGCCAGCAGTGGACTAGCGGGAGCAGATACGCAGTATTTT	CASSGLAGADTQYF
.	TRBV6-1	TRBJ1-1	few	TGTGCCAGCAGCCCCAGTTCAATGGACACTGAAGCTTTCTTT	CASSPSSMDTEAFF
.	TRBV2	TRBJ2-7	.	TGTGCCAGCAGCGCAAAGGGGGTCCCTCTCTACGAGCAGTACTTC	CASSAKGVPLYEQYF
TRBD2	TRBV20-1	TRBJ2-3	medium-sized	TGCAGTGCTAGAGATCTTAGAGGGACTAGCGGGGGGACAGATACGCAGTATTTT	CSARDLRGTSGGTDTQYF
TRBD1	TRBV28	TRBJ2-3	medium-sized	TGTGCCAGCAGTTTATACTCCACAGGGGGCGGCACAGATACGCAGTATTTT	CASSLYSTGGGTDTQYF